Below, 12 T cell receptor beta chains from the same sample are listed, as sequenced in a study of blood T cell repertoires in COVID-19. Some clones are missing from TCRdb's copy, which holds only in-frame ones; the method was immunoSEQ multiplex PCR. The sample has approximately 60,000 clones; around 80% are singletons. Sequencing was performed on peripheral blood. Receptor source: a woman aged 80 or over with active or convalescent COVID-19.

The CDR3 DNA follows: TGTGCCAGCAGCTCCGACAGTGCAACCAACGTCCTGACTTTC. Its protein product is CASSSDSATNVLTF. The chain is built from TRBV11-3 and TRBJ2-6, with D perhaps TRBD1 (5 bases). This CDR3 region has 14 residues. The V end lost 4 bases, the J end lost 8 bases, and 12 bases lay between the germline ends. CDR1 and CDR2 (germline): SGHNT, YENEEA.

This clone was recorded once. V usage is TRBV2 and J usage is TRBJ1-1, with unresolved D. The CDR3 is 14 residues long. The V end lost 5 bases, the J end lost 4 bases, and 14 bases lay between the germline ends. Germline assignment: CDR1 SNHLY and CDR2 FYNNEI. CDR3 amino acids: CASSSLTRVTEAFF. The CDR3 DNA reads as TGTGCCAGCAGTTCCCTGACACGTGTCACTGAAGCTTTCTTT. The entire variable domain, with the rest obtained from reference TRBV2 and TRBJ1-1, is as follows: EPEVTQTPSHQVTQMGQEVILRCVPISNHLYFYWYRQILGQKVEFLVSFYNNEISEKSEIFDDQFSVERPDGSNFTLKIRSTKLEDSAMYFCASSSLTRVTEAFFGQGTRLTVV.

This clone has only a few counts. V usage is TRBV7-9 and J usage is TRBJ2-7; 14 bases are a match to TRBD2. Trimming at V came to 1 base and at J to 4 bases, leaving 0 bases not matched to a gene. The CDR3 extends over 15 amino acids. Germline CDR1 is SEHNR and CDR2 is FQNEAQ (reference sequence). CDR3 coding DNA: TGTGCCAGCAGCTTAGGGACTAGCGGGGGGTACGAGCAGTACTTC. As protein: CASSLGTSGGYEQYF.

The J gene is TRBJ1-5, the V gene TRBV18, with 7 bases lining up with TRBD1. There are 16 residues in the CDR3. The germline gives CDR1 KGHSH, CDR2 LQKENI. V was pared by 4 bases and J by 4 bases, with 10 bases of the junction left unmatched. In nucleotides, the CDR3 is TGTGCCAGCTCACTCCGACAGGGCAGGGGGAATCAGCCCCAGCATTTT. Encoded protein: CASSLRQGRGNQPQHF.

The genes are TRBV27 and TRBJ2-7, with 10 bases lining up with TRBD1. With 7 bases clipped from V and 2 bases from J, the junction kept 8 bases outside the gene matches. The CDR3 consists of 15 residues. Germline CDR1 MNHEY, CDR2 SMNVEV (reference sequence). The chain's CDR3 is CASTSRDRGTYEQYF. In nucleotides, the CDR3 is TGTGCCAGCACCTCCCGGGACAGGGGAACCTACGAGCAGTACTTC.

The CDR3 sequence is CSASEYNEQFF. The CDR3 coding sequence is TGCAGTGCTAGCGAGTACAATGAGCAGTTCTTC. The rearrangement joins TRBV20-1 to TRBJ2-1, with D uncertain. V was trimmed by 3 bases and J by 4 bases, leaving 4 bases between them. The CDR3 has 11 residues. Germline CDR1 is DFQATT and CDR2 is SNEGSKA (reference sequence).

The chain is built from TRBV6-5 and TRBJ1-1; 7 positions match TRBD1. The CDR3 consists of 13 residues. The germline gives CDR1 MNHEY, CDR2 SVGAGI. V dropped 2 bases and J dropped 8; count of bases not matched to a gene: 5. This CDR3 is CASSYRDRLEAFF. The CDR3 DNA follows: TGTGCCAGCAGTTACCGGGACAGACTGGAAGCTTTCTTT.

This clone was detected only a few times. V gene TRBV3-1 (or the pseudogene TRBV3-2) combines with J gene TRBJ1-5; D call uncertain. CDR1 and CDR2 from the germline V gene are LGHDT and YNNKEL (reference sequence). CDR3 size: 15 residues. Trimming stripped 10 bases from V and 0 bases from J, with 16 bases between. DNA for the CDR3: TGTGCCACCCCGGAGACGGGGAATAGCAATCAGCCCCAGCATTTT. Protein product: CATPETGNSNQPQHF.

The rearrangement uses TRBV7-3 and TRBJ1-2; TRBD1 agrees at 7 bases. This CDR3 has 14 residues. Germline V gene sequence: CDR1 SGHTA, CDR2 FQGTGA. V trimming: 1 base; J trimming: 3 bases; junction bases outside the gene matches: 2. The CDR3 here is CASSLIGGDYGYTF. For the CDR3, the DNA is TGTGCCAGCAGCTTAATAGGGGGCGACTATGGCTACACCTTC.

The rearrangement uses TRBV12-3 or TRBV12-4 and TRBJ1-5, with a tentative D call TRBD1 (5 bases). The CDR3 sequence is 12 residues long. V shed 6 bases and J shed 7 bases, with 10 bases lying between them. CDR3 loop: CASSRVEQPQHF. The DNA of the CDR3 is TGTGCCAGCAGCAGGGTAGAACAGCCCCAGCATTTT.

V gene TRBV2 combines with J gene TRBJ2-5; D perhaps matches TRBD1 (6 bases). The length of the CDR3 is 14 residues. From germline, CDR1 is SNHLY and CDR2 FYNNEI. Trimming pared 5 bases from V and 1 base from J, leaving 11 bases between. This CDR3 is CASSPQGIQETQYF. The CDR3 coding sequence is TGTGCCAGCAGTCCCCAGGGGATCCAAGAGACCCAGTACTTC.

The chain has TRBV3-1 (or the pseudogene TRBV3-2) and TRBJ1-5; D gene uncertain. This CDR3 is built from 13 residues. V dropped 0 bases and J dropped 4 bases, with 4 bases sitting between them. Germline V gives CDR1 LGHDT, CDR2 YNNKEL (reference sequence). The CDR3 DNA follows: TGTGCCAGCAGCCAAGATCTAAATCAGCCCCAGCATTTT. It codes for CASSQDLNQPQHF.